A selection of T cell receptor beta chains follows, all from one sample in a study of blood T cells in healthy people across ages. TCRdb redid the calling of the 5' RACE reads with MiXCR, one entry per CDR3 protein. The repertoire consists of about 730,000 distinct CDR3 sequences, with 35% to 45% occurring once and the leading ten covering under 25%. Sequences were obtained from blood. These receptors came from a woman in her fifties or sixties in good health. CDR3s include the opening cysteine and the closing phenylalanine or tryptophan. The order of the fields is J gene, V gene, D gene, clone size, CDR3 DNA, CDR3 protein. D genes are given only for firm matches. The size of a clone is reported for some rows only, either as once, few or many, or as a class for expanded clones.

>TRBJ2-1|TRBV10-3|TRBD2|-
TGTGCCATCGAAGCGGGAGTGGAGAGTGAGCAGTTCTTC
CAIEAGVESEQFF
>TRBJ2-3|TRBV29-1|-|-
TGCAGCGTTGGCCGGGATAGCACAGATACGCAGTATTTT
CSVGRDSTDTQYF
>TRBJ2-3|TRBV7-3|TRBD2|-
TGTGCCAGCAGCGAAGCCCTGGGGAGCGGGGGGGTTCGGCATACGCAGTATTTT
CASSEALGSGGVRHTQYF
>TRBJ1-2|TRBV20-1|-|-
TGCAGTGCCTACGAAAAGACGACTAGGGGAGGCTACACCTTC
CSAYEKTTRGGYTF
>TRBJ2-5|TRBV20-1|-|-
TGCAGTGCTGTACCTCGCCAAGAGACCCAGTACTTC
CSAVPRQETQYF
>TRBJ2-4|TRBV6-2/TRBV6-3|-|-
TGTGCCAGCAGTTTCCAGGGTAACGGGGCCAAAAACATTCAGTACTTC
CASSFQGNGAKNIQYF
>TRBJ1-2|TRBV6-6|-|few
TGTGCCAGCAGCCCCCGGGGGGGGGCCGGTTATGGCTACACCTTC
CASSPRGGAGYGYTF
>TRBJ2-7|TRBV3-1|TRBD2|-
TGTGCCAGCAGCCAAGATCGCATAGCGGGAGACAATGAGCAGTACTTC
CASSQDRIAGDNEQYF
>TRBJ2-1|TRBV6-1|-|-
TGTGCCGGACGTGACGGGTCTTCCAATGAGCAGTTCTTC
CAGRDGSSNEQFF
>TRBJ2-1|TRBV11-2|TRBD1|once
TGTGCCAGCACCGGTATGGGCCAGGGGGCCAATGAGCAGTTCTTC
CASTGMGQGANEQFF
>TRBJ1-2|TRBV12-3/TRBV12-4|-|-
TGTGCCAGCACCTTTTTTGTAGAGGGACAAGGCTACACCTTC
CASTFFVEGQGYTF
>TRBJ1-2|TRBV13|TRBD1|few
TGTGCCAGCAGCTTATCAGGGGGAACGGGCGGCTACACCTTC
CASSLSGGTGGYTF
>TRBJ2-5|TRBV12-3/TRBV12-4|TRBD2|few
TGTGCCAGCAGGTCCACTAGCGGAGAGACCCAGTACTTC
CASRSTSGETQYF
>TRBJ2-1|TRBV7-3|TRBD1|few
TGTGCCAGCAGCCCCTATCAGGGGGATGAGCAGTTCTTC
CASSPYQGDEQFF
>TRBJ2-5|TRBV12-3/TRBV12-4|TRBD2|-
TGTGCCAGCAGTTTAAATAGCGGGGGGTTCGAGACCCAGTACTTC
CASSLNSGGFETQYF
>TRBJ1-6|TRBV12-3/TRBV12-4|-|-
TGTGCCAGCAGTCGTTTGGGAGGCGATAATTCACCCCTCCACTTT
CASSRLGGDNSPLHF
>TRBJ1-5|TRBV12-3/TRBV12-4|-|many
TGTGCCAGCAAGGGAACAGGGTACAGCAATCAGCCCCAGCATTTT
CASKGTGYSNQPQHF
>TRBJ2-1|TRBV28|-|few
TGTGCCAGCAGTTCCCTACTTGGGGACTCTTACAATGAGCAGTTCTTC
CASSSLLGDSYNEQFF
>TRBJ2-7|TRBV15|TRBD2|-
TGTGCCACCATCAGAGTAGCGGGAGGTGGGTACAATGAGCAGTACTTC
CATIRVAGGGYNEQYF
>TRBJ1-4|TRBV25-1|-|-
TGTGCCAGCAGTGAGAGCGGCCCAAGTGAAAAACTGTTTTTT
CASSESGPSEKLFF
>TRBJ2-3|TRBV12-5|-|few
TGTGCTAGTGGGACCGAGGCGTTAGATACGCAGTATTTT
CASGTEALDTQYF
>TRBJ2-7|TRBV29-1|TRBD1|-
TGCAGCGTTGACTGGACTGTGGGCAGGGGGCGATACAATGAGCAGTACTTC
CSVDWTVGRGRYNEQYF
>TRBJ2-3|TRBV7-2|-|few
TGTGCCAGCAGCTTAGTGCGTGTGGATACGCAGTATTTT
CASSLVRVDTQYF
>TRBJ2-7|TRBV7-9|TRBD1|-
TGTGCCAGCAGCTTTAGGGGACAGGGCTTCGAGCAGTACTTC
CASSFRGQGFEQYF